This T cell receptor beta chain was profiled in a study of blood T cell repertoires in COVID-19. On the study more broadly: Samples taken during acute and convalescent COVID-19 were collected in the United States, Italy and Spain.

Recovery among Cohort 3 donors was established by two negative PCRs, clearance, or symptom resolution. Generated by immunoSEQ multiplex PCR, the TCRdb table keeps only in-frame clones and is missing some. This sample has about 200,000 clones, with 80% to 85% found just once. This CDR3 comprises 16 residues. Germline V gene lookup returns CDR1 SGHTA and CDR2 FQGNSA. V was shortened by 3 bases and J by 0 bases, with 12 bases between the two germline ends. The sequenced material came from PBMCs or T cells enriched from blood (not recorded which). This chain uses TRBV7-2 with TRBJ1-5, with D maybe TRBD1 (5 bases). This clonotype originated in a man aged 35-49 years who had recovered from COVID-19. This CDR3 is CASSFRSGNSNQPQHF. CDR3 nucleotides: TGTGCCAGCAGCTTTAGGTCAGGGAATAGCAATCAGCCCCAGCATTTT. Based on the CDR3 plus reference TRBV7-2 and TRBJ1-5, the full variable domain is GAGVSQSPSNKVTEKGKDVELRCDPISGHTALYWYRQSLGQGLEFLIYFQGNSAPDKSGLPSDRFSAERTGGSVSTLTIQRTQQEDSAVYLCASSFRSGNSNQPQHFGDGTRLSIL.